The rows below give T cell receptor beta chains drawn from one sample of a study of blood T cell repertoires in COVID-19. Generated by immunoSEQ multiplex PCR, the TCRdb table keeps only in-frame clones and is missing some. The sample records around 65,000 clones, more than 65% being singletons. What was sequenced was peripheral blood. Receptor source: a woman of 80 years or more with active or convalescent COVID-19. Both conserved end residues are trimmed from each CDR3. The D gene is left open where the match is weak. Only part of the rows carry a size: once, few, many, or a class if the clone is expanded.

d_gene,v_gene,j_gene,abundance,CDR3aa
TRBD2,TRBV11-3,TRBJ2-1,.,ASSLKWTSGGANEQF
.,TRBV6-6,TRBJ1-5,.,ASSPPKTGYSNQPQH
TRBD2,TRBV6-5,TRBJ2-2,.,ASSYRGTSKTGELF
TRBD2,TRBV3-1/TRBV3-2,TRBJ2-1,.,ASSPWTSGSHNEQF
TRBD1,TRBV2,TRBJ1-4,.,ASTFTGANEKLF
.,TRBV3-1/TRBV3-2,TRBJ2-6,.,ASSQEGGVFSGANVLT
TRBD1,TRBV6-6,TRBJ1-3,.,ASSSRGQSGNTIY
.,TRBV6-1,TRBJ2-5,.,ASSEKTSIETQY
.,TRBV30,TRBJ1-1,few,AWSWGGEAF
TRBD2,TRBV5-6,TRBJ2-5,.,ASSAYGGAWETQY
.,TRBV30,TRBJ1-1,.,AWSGTAEAF
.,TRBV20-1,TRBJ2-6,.,SASSGSISGANVLT
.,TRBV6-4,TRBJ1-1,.,ASSEGRNTEAF
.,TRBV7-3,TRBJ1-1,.,ASSPTGTTIEAF
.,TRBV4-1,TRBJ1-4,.,ASSQVGGREKLF
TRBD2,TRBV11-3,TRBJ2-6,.,ASSNRGTSGGGANVLT
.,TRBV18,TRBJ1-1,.,ASSQEGTSTEAF
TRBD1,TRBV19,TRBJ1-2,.,ASSRTSQGAKGYT
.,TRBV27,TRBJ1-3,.,ASSCPGNSGNTIY
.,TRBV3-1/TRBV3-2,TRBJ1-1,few,ASSHPHQEAF